This T cell receptor (beta chain) was profiled in a study of T cell responses to AZD1222 COVID-19 vaccine (dated by TCRdb to the early 2020s). About the study as a whole: AZD1222 recipients whose second dose came at about 4 weeks and those whose second dose came at about 12 weeks were combined into one group, since spike-specific TCR depth and breadth did not differ between the two schedules. A total of more than 230 trial participants underwent TCR sequencing, of whom 200 to 220 received two doses of AZD1222 and about 25 received two doses of the MenACWY control vaccine. Trial participants were enrolled into age subgroups of 18-55, 56-69 and 70-plus years, which contained around 150, 28 and 57 TCR-sequenced participants, respectively.

The germline V gene sets CDR1 to SGHTA and CDR2 to FQGTGA. The V end loses 3 bases and the J end loses 6 bases, and a stretch of 8 bases separates them. Including cysteine and phenylalanine, the CDR3 has 12 amino acids. Here the CDR3 DNA is all that survives: 36 bases in frame from base 1. The full study reports these points: Because no day 14 peak-response samples were available, the repertoires could be characterized only after the peak T cell response. Spike-specific TCR breadth and depth rose significantly after two AZD1222 doses compared with day 0 and with MenACWY recipients. Most participants were white British and females outnumbered males, and the authors suggested that clonal diversity may have been underestimated. Conclusions about previously exposed vaccinees were limited because only 6 or 7 AZD1222 recipients were SARS-CoV-2 seropositive at baseline. The whole spike protein was spanned by vaccine-associated CD4 TCRs, and dominant responses were seen in regions 160-218 and 743-854. Reportedly, almost half of the unique spike-specific TCRs recognized epitopes lying outside the regions that are mutated in the B.1.351 and B.1.1.7 variants. In the small 56-69-year group, the increase in depth fell short of significance, most likely because of low power.

This clone came up once. Its antigen remains undetermined. No base qualities exist here, and no much larger clone lies one base off it. The CDR3 regions of human TCRbeta chains were analyzed by immunosequencing. The authors' analysis ran thus. Repertoire TCRs were checked for matches against a reference library of SARS-CoV-2-specific TCRs that had been generated using the MIRA antigen-specificity platform. Breadth meant the fraction of unique TCRs that were SARS-CoV-2-associated, whereas depth meant the fraction of total T cells that were SARS-CoV-2-associated. Using the MIRA data, every spike-specific TCR was mapped to the spike region that the TCR reacted to and assigned to either a CD4 or a CD8 class. Log10-transformed breadth and depth values were compared by one-way ANOVA with Sidak's multiple comparisons tests. TCRdb obtained this table from immuneACCESS and retained in-frame rearrangements with V and J assigned. These tables miss some clones; where compared with another copy, unresolved V genes account for less than half of the shortfall, and the remainder is unexplained. V, J and clone size are those of that table, while D and trimming were read from the DNA. This sample gives about 150,000 clones in total; 85% to 95% of them show up just once. Jointly, the top ten make up over 4% of the sample.

The time point label of this sample denotes: baseline before first vaccination. The vaccinee samples were drawn from two UK trials, COV001 and COV002, one of which was a single-blind randomized controlled phase 2/3 trial testing AZD1222 (ChAdOx1 nCoV-19) in healthy adults. Trial participant PBMC samples were collected at day 0 and day 28 after the second dose for TCRbeta chain sequencing. The sequence was collected from an adult in good health. The material sequenced was peripheral blood, taken on day 0 of AZD1222 vaccination. The chain is encoded by TRBV7-3 joined to TRBJ2-5; the D gene assignment is ambiguous. The sequenced DNA: TGTGCCAGCAGCTTCCCAGGACAGACCCAGTACTTC. It translates as CASSFPGQTQYF.